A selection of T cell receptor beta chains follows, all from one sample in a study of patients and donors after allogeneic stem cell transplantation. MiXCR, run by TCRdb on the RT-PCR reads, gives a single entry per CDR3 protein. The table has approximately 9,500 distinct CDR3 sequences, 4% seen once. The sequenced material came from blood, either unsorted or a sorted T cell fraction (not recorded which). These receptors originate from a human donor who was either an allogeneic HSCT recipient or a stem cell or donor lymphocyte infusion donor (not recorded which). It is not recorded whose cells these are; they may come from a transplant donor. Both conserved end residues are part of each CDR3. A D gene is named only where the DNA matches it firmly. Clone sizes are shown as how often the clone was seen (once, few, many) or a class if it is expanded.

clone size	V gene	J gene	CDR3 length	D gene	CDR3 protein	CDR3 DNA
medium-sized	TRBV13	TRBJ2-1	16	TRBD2	CASSNGLVSSYNEQFF	TGTGCCAGCAGCAACGGACTAGTCAGCTCCTACAATGAGCAGTTCTTC
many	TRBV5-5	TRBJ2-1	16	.	CASSLGLQGINNEQFF	TGTGCCAGCAGCTTGGGGTTACAGGGTATCAACAATGAGCAGTTCTTC
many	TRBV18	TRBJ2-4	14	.	CASSPGVAKNIQYF	TGTGCCAGCTCACCCGGGGTAGCCAAAAACATTCAGTACTTC
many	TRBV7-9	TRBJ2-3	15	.	CASSFRGGVADTQYF	TGTGCCAGCAGCTTCCGTGGAGGAGTGGCAGATACGCAGTATTTT
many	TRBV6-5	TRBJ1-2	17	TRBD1	CASSRFLGQVSNYGYTF	TGTGCCAGCAGCCGGTTCCTTGGACAGGTCTCTAACTATGGCTACACCTTC
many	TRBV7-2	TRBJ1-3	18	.	CASSLGTYRRQVGNTIYF	TGTGCCAGCAGCTTAGGGACTTACCGAAGGCAAGTGGGCAACACCATATATTTT
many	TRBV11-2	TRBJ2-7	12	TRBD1	CATRDRGPEQYF	TGTGCCACCAGGGACAGGGGGCCCGAGCAGTACTTC
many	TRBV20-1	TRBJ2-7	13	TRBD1	CSAMGQRTYEQYF	TGCAGTGCTATGGGACAGCGGACCTACGAGCAGTACTTC
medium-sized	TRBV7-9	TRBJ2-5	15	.	CASSSAQTIQETQYF	TGTGCCAGCAGCTCGGCCCAGACTATCCAAGAGACCCAGTACTTC
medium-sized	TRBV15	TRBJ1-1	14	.	CATRGQFMNTEAFF	TGTGCCACCCGGGGGCAATTTATGAACACTGAAGCTTTCTTT
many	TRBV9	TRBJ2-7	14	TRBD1	CASSPGTASYEQYF	TGTGCCAGCAGCCCGGGGACAGCCTCCTACGAGCAGTACTTC
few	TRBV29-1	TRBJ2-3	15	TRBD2	CSAGLLAGLADTQYF	TGCAGCGCAGGCCTCCTAGCGGGACTGGCAGATACGCAGTATTTT
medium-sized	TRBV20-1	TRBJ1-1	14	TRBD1	CSARRQGANTEAFF	TGCAGTGCTAGGAGACAGGGGGCGAACACTGAAGCTTTCTTT
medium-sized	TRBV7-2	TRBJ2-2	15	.	CASSSRPSNTGELFF	TGTGCCAGCAGCTCAAGACCTTCGAACACCGGGGAGCTGTTTTTT
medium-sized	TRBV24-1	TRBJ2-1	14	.	CATSRTPNYNEQFF	TGTGCCACCAGTAGGACACCTAACTACAATGAGCAGTTCTTC
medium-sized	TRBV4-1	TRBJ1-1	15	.	CASSQVPGIGTEAFF	TGCGCCAGCAGCCAAGTTCCAGGGATCGGCACTGAAGCTTTCTTT
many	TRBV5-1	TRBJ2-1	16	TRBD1	CASSLASDRGLNEQFF	TGCGCCAGCAGCTTGGCCTCGGACAGGGGGCTTAATGAGCAGTTCTTC